This T cell receptor (beta chain) was captured in a study of cytomegalovirus exposure and HLA in healthy donors. The length of the CDR3 is 16 residues. The germline CDR1 and CDR2 sequences are SGHDT and YYEEEE. The V gene lost 6 bases and the J gene lost 0 bases, with 18 bases spanning the gap. General study findings and limits: Some V segments (TRBV6-2 and TRBV6-3 among them) were excluded as indistinguishable.

As concerns this clone: Its antigen is not known.

PCR was performed using 60 Vbeta and 13 Jbeta primers. Profiling relied on immunoSEQ multiplex PCR, and the TCRdb table lists in-frame clones only, not all of them. The sample holds over 130,000 clones, roughly 77% seen once. This TCR was recovered from a human donor in good health. The specimen was PBMCs. The rearrangement joins TRBV5-6 to TRBJ1-1, with a tentative D call TRBD1 (6 bases). The CDR3 nucleotides are TGTGCCAGCACTGAGATGGGAGGGGGGGTGAACACTGAAGCTTTCTTT. It is translated as CASTEMGGGVNTEAFF.